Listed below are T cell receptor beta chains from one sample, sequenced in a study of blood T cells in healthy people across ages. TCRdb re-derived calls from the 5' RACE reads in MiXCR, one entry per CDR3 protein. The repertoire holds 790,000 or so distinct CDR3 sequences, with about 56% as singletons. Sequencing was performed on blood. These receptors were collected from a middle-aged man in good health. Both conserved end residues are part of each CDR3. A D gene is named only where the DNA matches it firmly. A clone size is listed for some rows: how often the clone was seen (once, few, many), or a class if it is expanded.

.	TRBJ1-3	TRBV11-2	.	TGTGCCAGCAGTCTAACAGGCCTCTCTGGAAACACCATATATTTT	CASSLTGLSGNTIYF
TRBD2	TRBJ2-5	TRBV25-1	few	TGTGCCAGCAGCAAGGGGACTAGCGGGTATCAAGAGACCCAGTACTTC	CASSKGTSGYQETQYF
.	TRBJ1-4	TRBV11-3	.	TGTGCCAGCAGCCAGAGGGGTATGGATGAAAAACTGTTTTTT	CASSQRGMDEKLFF
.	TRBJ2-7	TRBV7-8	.	TGTGCCAGCAGCTCTGGAGGGGCGTCCTACGAGCAGTACTTC	CASSSGGASYEQYF
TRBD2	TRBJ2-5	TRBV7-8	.	TGTGCCAGCAGCTCCAGGGAGGGGAACAATGAGCAGTACTTC	CASSSREGNNEQYF
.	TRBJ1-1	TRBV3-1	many	TGTGCCAGCAGCCGTGGTCGAAATTGGGGCTTGAACACTGAAGCTTTCTTT	CASSRGRNWGLNTEAFF
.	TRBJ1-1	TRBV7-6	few	TGTGCCAGCAGCCCAGGACTGCTGAACACTGAAGCTTTCTTT	CASSPGLLNTEAFF
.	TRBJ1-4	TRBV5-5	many	TGTGCCAGCAGCCCCTATAGCGGCGGTGAAAAACTGTTTTTT	CASSPYSGGEKLFF
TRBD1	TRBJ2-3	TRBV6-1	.	TGTGCCAGCAGGAGGTTTCCTCCGGGACAGGGGGTCACAGATACGCAGTATTTT	CASRRFPPGQGVTDTQYF
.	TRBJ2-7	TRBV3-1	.	TGTGCCAGCAGCCCAGGCGTCGGCAACTCCTACGAGCAGTACTTC	CASSPGVGNSYEQYF
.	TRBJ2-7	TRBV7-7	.	TGTGCCGGCAGCTTAAGCGGGCACTACGAGCAGTACTTC	CAGSLSGHYEQYF
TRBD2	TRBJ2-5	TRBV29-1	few	TGCAGCGTTGGACTAGCGGGAGAAGGGACCCAGTACTTC	CSVGLAGEGTQYF
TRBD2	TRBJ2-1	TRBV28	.	TGTGCCAGCAGATTTAGCGGGGGGGGAATGAAGAATGAGCAGTTCTTC	CASRFSGGGMKNEQFF
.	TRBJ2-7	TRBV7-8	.	TGTGCCAGCACCCAGAGGGGAGGCGAGCAGTACTTC	CASTQRGGEQYF
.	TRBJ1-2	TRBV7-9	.	TGTGCCAGCAGACTCGCAGGGGATCGGGACTATGGCTACACCTTC	CASRLAGDRDYGYTF
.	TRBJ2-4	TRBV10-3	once	TGTGCCATCACAGGGGAGGACAAAAACATTCAGTACTTC	CAITGEDKNIQYF
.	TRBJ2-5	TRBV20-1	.	TGCAGTGCTAGTCGGAGGGGGACAAGGGAGACCCAGTACTTC	CSASRRGTRETQYF
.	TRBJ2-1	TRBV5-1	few	TGCGCCAGCAGCTTGTACCAGGTAAACAATGAGCAGTTCTTC	CASSLYQVNNEQFF
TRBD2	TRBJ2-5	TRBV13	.	TGTGCCAGCAGGTCAACTAGCGGAGTGCAAGAGACCCAGTACTTC	CASRSTSGVQETQYF
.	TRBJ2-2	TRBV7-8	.	TGTGCCAGCAGCTTAGCAGGGCAATACACCGGGGAGCTGTTTTTT	CASSLAGQYTGELFF
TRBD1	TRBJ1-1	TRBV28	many	TGTGCCAGCACGGGGGCAGGGGGCTCGGTCACTGAAGCTTTCTTT	CASTGAGGSVTEAFF
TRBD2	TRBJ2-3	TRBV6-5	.	TGTGCCACCTCGGGGGCTCTAGCGGGGGATACGCAGTATTTT	CATSGALAGDTQYF
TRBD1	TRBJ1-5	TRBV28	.	TGTGCCAGCAGTTTTAAGGGACAGGGTAGCAATCAGCCCCAGCATTTT	CASSFKGQGSNQPQHF
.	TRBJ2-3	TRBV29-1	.	TGCAGCGTTGAAGGGAAAAGCACAGATACGCAGTATTTT	CSVEGKSTDTQYF
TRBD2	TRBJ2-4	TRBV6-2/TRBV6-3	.	TGTGCCAGCAGCGGGAGGGGTCCGAGAAACATTCAGTACTTC	CASSGRGPRNIQYF
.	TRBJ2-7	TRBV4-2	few	TGTGCCAGCAGCCAAGACTTCGACAGGACCTACGAGCAGTACTTC	CASSQDFDRTYEQYF
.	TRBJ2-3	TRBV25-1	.	TGTGCCAGCAGTGAAGGGGCGGCCACAGATACGCAGTATTTT	CASSEGAATDTQYF
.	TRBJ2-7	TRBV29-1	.	TGCAGCGTTGGTGTGGTTGGCTCCTACGAGCAGTACTTC	CSVGVVGSYEQYF
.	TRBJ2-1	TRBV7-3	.	TGTGCCAGCAGCAATAATCCAGGGGTCAATGAGCGGTTCTTC	CASSNNPGVNERFF
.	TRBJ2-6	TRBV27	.	TGTGCCAGCAGTTCTCGGGCTAACTCTGGGGCCAACGTCCTGACTTTC	CASSSRANSGANVLTF
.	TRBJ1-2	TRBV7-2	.	TGTGCCAGCAGCTTCGGCATGACTAACTATGGCTACACCTTC	CASSFGMTNYGYTF
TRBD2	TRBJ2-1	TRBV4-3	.	TGCGCCAGCAGCCAAGACAGCGGGAGGGCCTTTGATGAGCAGTTCTTC	CASSQDSGRAFDEQFF
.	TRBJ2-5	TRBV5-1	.	TGCGCCAGCAGCTGGGAAAGCCGCCGAGGGGAGACCCAGTACTTC	CASSWESRRGETQYF
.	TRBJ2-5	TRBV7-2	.	TGTGCCAGCAGCTTGGGGCCTCCCACAGAAACGGAAGAGACCCAGTACTTC	CASSLGPPTETEETQYF
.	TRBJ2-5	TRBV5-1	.	TGCGCCAGCAGCCCCCCGTCGAGGGAGACCCAGTACTTC	CASSPPSRETQYF
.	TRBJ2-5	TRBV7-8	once	TGTGCCAGCAGCTTAATATTTAGGGGGGATGAGACCCAGTACTTC	CASSLIFRGDETQYF
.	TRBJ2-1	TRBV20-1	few	TGCAGTGCTAGAGACCGGGACCTCCCTCGCGATGAGCAGTTCTTC	CSARDRDLPRDEQFF
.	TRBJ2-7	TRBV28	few	TGTGCCAGCAGCGGACGAGCGCCCCTCTACGAGCAGTACTTC	CASSGRAPLYEQYF
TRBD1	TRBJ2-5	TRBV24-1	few	TGTGCCACCAGTGGCCAAACAGGGGCTCTGGGAGAGACCCAGTACTTC	CATSGQTGALGETQYF
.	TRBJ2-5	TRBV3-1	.	TGTGCCAGCAGCCAAGAAGTTAGTGGGACGGATCTTCTTAGGGAGACCCAGTACTTC	CASSQEVSGTDLLRETQYF
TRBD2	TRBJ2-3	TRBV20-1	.	TGCAGTGCTCTCATAGCGGGAGTAACGGCAGATACGCAGTATTTT	CSALIAGVTADTQYF
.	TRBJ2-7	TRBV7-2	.	TGTGCCAGCAGCTTAGTCGGCGGAACCGCCTACGAGCAGTACTTC	CASSLVGGTAYEQYF
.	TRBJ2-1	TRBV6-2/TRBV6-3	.	TGTGCCAGCAGTTACTGGAGGAGGGGAGCCAATGAGCAGTTCTTC	CASSYWRRGANEQFF
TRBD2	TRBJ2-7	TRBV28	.	TGTGCCAGCAGTCCCGGGGGGTTAGTCCACGAGCAGTACTTC	CASSPGGLVHEQYF
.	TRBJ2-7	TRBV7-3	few	TGTGCCAGCAGCTTAAAGGGGAGAGGCTCCTACAATGAGCAGTACTTC	CASSLKGRGSYNEQYF
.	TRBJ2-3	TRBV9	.	TGTGCCAGCAGCCGGGGGAATATAGGGGGCGCAGATACGCAGTATTTT	CASSRGNIGGADTQYF
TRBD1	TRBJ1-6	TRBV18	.	TGTGCCAGCTCGCCCCGGGACAGGGATTCACCCCTCCACTTT	CASSPRDRDSPLHF
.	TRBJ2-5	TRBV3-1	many	TGTGCCAGCAGCCAATCTGGGAACCAAGAGACCCAGTACTTC	CASSQSGNQETQYF
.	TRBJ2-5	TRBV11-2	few	TGTGCCAGCAGCCAACTTGGCGGACTGCAAGAGACCCAGTACTTC	CASSQLGGLQETQYF
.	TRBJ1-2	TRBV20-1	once	TGCAGTGCAGGCGAGCTGGGCCCCCCTAGCTACACCTTC	CSAGELGPPSYTF
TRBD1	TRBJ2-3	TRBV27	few	TGTGCCAGCAGCTCCACAGGGGTCACAGATACGCAGTATTTT	CASSSTGVTDTQYF
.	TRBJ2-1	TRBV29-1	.	TGCAGCGTTGAAGGACCGGACGCCGGCTCCTACAAGGAGCAGTTCTTC	CSVEGPDAGSYKEQFF
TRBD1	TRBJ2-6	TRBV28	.	TGTGCCAGCAGTCGTACAGGGGGCGCTTCTGGGGCCAACGTCCTGACTTTC	CASSRTGGASGANVLTF
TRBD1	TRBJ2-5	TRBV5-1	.	TGCGCCAGCAGTTCCGACGGGACAGAAAGGGAGACCCAGTACTTC	CASSSDGTERETQYF
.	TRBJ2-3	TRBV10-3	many	TGTGCCATCAGAGGCTCACTAGGAAGGGATACGCAGTATTTT	CAIRGSLGRDTQYF
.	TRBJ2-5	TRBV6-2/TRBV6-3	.	TGTGCCAGCAGCAACATCGGGGGAACGCAAGAGACCCAGTACTTC	CASSNIGGTQETQYF
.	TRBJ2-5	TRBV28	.	TGTGCCAGAAACACCACACTTCCCGAGCGGAGGGGAGAGACCCAGTACTTC	CARNTTLPERRGETQYF
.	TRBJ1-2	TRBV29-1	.	TGCAGCGTTATTGCGGGCTATGGCTACACCTTC	CSVIAGYGYTF
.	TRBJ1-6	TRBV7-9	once	TGTGCCAGCGGCCCGACAGGTTCTTTTTCACCCCTCCACTTT	CASGPTGSFSPLHF